A selection of T cell receptor beta chains follows, all from one sample in a study of blood T cell repertoires in COVID-19. Assay: immunoSEQ multiplex PCR; the TCRdb copy retains only in-frame clones and omits some. Of about 170,000 clones listed, roughly 90% are singletons. Sequenced input: peripheral blood. These receptors were collected from a man aged 25 to 45 with COVID-19, enrolled during active disease. Both conserved end residues are part of each CDR3. Each record gives: J gene, V gene, D gene, clone size, CDR3 DNA, CDR3 protein. D genes are given only for firm matches. Clone size, where shown, is once, few, many, or a class for clones that have expanded.

J gene: TRBJ1-5
V gene: TRBV7-2
D gene: TRBD1
clone size: few
CDR3 DNA: TGTGCCAGCAGCTTCGGGACAGTTTACGGCAATCAGCCCCAGCATTTT
CDR3 protein: CASSFGTVYGNQPQHF

J gene: TRBJ2-1
V gene: TRBV7-2
D gene: TRBD1
clone size: -
CDR3 DNA: TGTGCCAGCAGTCGACAGGGGGCGGGTAATGAGCAGTTCTTC
CDR3 protein: CASSRQGAGNEQFF

J gene: TRBJ1-1
V gene: TRBV4-3
D gene: -
clone size: -
CDR3 DNA: TGCGCCAGCAGCCAAGGACTCTCTCCGGCTGAAGCTTTCTTT
CDR3 protein: CASSQGLSPAEAFF

J gene: TRBJ1-5
V gene: TRBV29-1
D gene: -
clone size: -
CDR3 DNA: TGCAGCGTAGTTTTATGGGGGAGGGACCAGCCCCAGCATTTT
CDR3 protein: CSVVLWGRDQPQHF

J gene: TRBJ2-7
V gene: TRBV6-5
D gene: TRBD2
clone size: -
CDR3 DNA: TGTGCCAGCAGTTCAACTAGCGTTGCTGCCGAGCAGTACTTC
CDR3 protein: CASSSTSVAAEQYF

J gene: TRBJ1-1
V gene: TRBV6-5
D gene: -
clone size: -
CDR3 DNA: TGTGCCAGCAGTTACTCGGGGGGAATCACTGAAGCTTTCTTT
CDR3 protein: CASSYSGGITEAFF

J gene: TRBJ2-3
V gene: TRBV3-1/TRBV3-2
D gene: TRBD2
clone size: -
CDR3 DNA: TGTGCCAGCAGCCAATACAGTTCACTAGCGGGGAGCACAGATACGCAGTATTTT
CDR3 protein: CASSQYSSLAGSTDTQYF

J gene: TRBJ1-2
V gene: TRBV2
D gene: -
clone size: -
CDR3 DNA: TGTGCCAGCACCCAGGGATGGGAGGGGAACTATGGCTACACCTTC
CDR3 protein: CASTQGWEGNYGYTF

J gene: TRBJ1-2
V gene: TRBV18
D gene: TRBD1
clone size: -
CDR3 DNA: TGTGCCAGCTCACCACAAGGACAGGGCAACTATGGCTACACCTTC
CDR3 protein: CASSPQGQGNYGYTF

J gene: TRBJ1-5
V gene: TRBV19
D gene: -
clone size: -
CDR3 DNA: TGTGCCAGTACCTCAATGCTAGGGGCGGGCAATCAGCCCCAGCATTTT
CDR3 protein: CASTSMLGAGNQPQHF

J gene: TRBJ1-2
V gene: TRBV2
D gene: TRBD1
clone size: -
CDR3 DNA: TGTGCCAGCAGTGAACAGGGGGCGGACTATGGCTACACCTTC
CDR3 protein: CASSEQGADYGYTF

J gene: TRBJ1-5
V gene: TRBV5-4
D gene: TRBD1
clone size: -
CDR3 DNA: TGTGCCAGCAGCTTGGGAGGGGGCCGGGGCCAGCCCCAGCATTTT
CDR3 protein: CASSLGGGRGQPQHF

J gene: TRBJ1-5
V gene: TRBV19
D gene: TRBD1
clone size: -
CDR3 DNA: TGTGCCAGTAGTATAGGGACAGGGGTCAATCAGCCCCAGCATTTT
CDR3 protein: CASSIGTGVNQPQHF

J gene: TRBJ1-1
V gene: TRBV7-2
D gene: -
clone size: -
CDR3 DNA: TGTGCCAGCAGCCCTGCGGCGGGGGGGAAGGCTGAAGCTTTCTTT
CDR3 protein: CASSPAAGGKAEAFF

J gene: TRBJ1-2
V gene: TRBV10-3
D gene: -
clone size: -
CDR3 DNA: TGTGCCATCAGTGCAGGCTCTGGCTACACCTTC
CDR3 protein: CAISAGSGYTF

J gene: TRBJ2-2
V gene: TRBV23-1
D gene: -
clone size: -
CDR3 DNA: TGCGCCAGCGTCCGGGAGTCCGGGGAGCTGTTTTTT
CDR3 protein: CASVRESGELFF

J gene: TRBJ2-1
V gene: TRBV10-3
D gene: TRBD2
clone size: once
CDR3 DNA: TGTGCCATCAGTAGCGGCGGGGGATACAATGAGCAGTTCTTC
CDR3 protein: CAISSGGGYNEQFF

J gene: TRBJ2-2
V gene: TRBV7-9
D gene: TRBD2
clone size: once
CDR3 DNA: TGTGCCAGCAGCCCCAAGGGACTAGTTGACACCGGGGAGCTGTTTTTT
CDR3 protein: CASSPKGLVDTGELFF

J gene: TRBJ1-2
V gene: TRBV27
D gene: TRBD1
clone size: -
CDR3 DNA: TGTGCCAGCAGTTGGGGACAGGGCGAACACTATGGCTACACCTTC
CDR3 protein: CASSWGQGEHYGYTF

J gene: TRBJ1-5
V gene: TRBV28
D gene: TRBD1
clone size: -
CDR3 DNA: TGTGCCAGCAGTTTGGGACAGACAAATCAGCCCCAGCATTTT
CDR3 protein: CASSLGQTNQPQHF

J gene: TRBJ1-5
V gene: TRBV7-2
D gene: TRBD1
clone size: once
CDR3 DNA: TGTGCCAGCAGCTCGACAACAGGGGACGGCAATCAGCCCCAGCATTTT
CDR3 protein: CASSSTTGDGNQPQHF

J gene: TRBJ2-7
V gene: TRBV7-2
D gene: TRBD1
clone size: -
CDR3 DNA: TGTGCCAGCAGCTTATCAGGGGGCTCGTACGAGCAGTACTTC
CDR3 protein: CASSLSGGSYEQYF

J gene: TRBJ1-4
V gene: TRBV4-1
D gene: -
clone size: once
CDR3 DNA: TGCGCCAGCAGCCAAGAGACAGCAACTAATGAAAAACTGTTTTTT
CDR3 protein: CASSQETATNEKLFF

J gene: TRBJ1-5
V gene: TRBV19
D gene: TRBD1
clone size: -
CDR3 DNA: TGTGCCAGTAGTATAGATCTATGGCAGGGGGCAAGGCAGCCCCAGCATTTT
CDR3 protein: CASSIDLWQGARQPQHF

J gene: TRBJ2-7
V gene: TRBV7-2
D gene: -
clone size: -
CDR3 DNA: TGTGCCAGCAGCCGGGTGGCTTCCTCCTACGAGCAGTACTTC
CDR3 protein: CASSRVASSYEQYF

J gene: TRBJ2-2
V gene: TRBV7-2
D gene: -
clone size: -
CDR3 DNA: TGTGCCAGCAGCCGGTATAGCGGCCCGAACACCGGGGAGCTGTTTTTT
CDR3 protein: CASSRYSGPNTGELFF

J gene: TRBJ1-5
V gene: TRBV7-8
D gene: TRBD1
clone size: -
CDR3 DNA: TGTGCCAGCAGCCGAGGACAGGGATCCAGCAATCAGCCCCAGCATTTT
CDR3 protein: CASSRGQGSSNQPQHF

J gene: TRBJ1-2
V gene: TRBV7-3
D gene: TRBD1
clone size: -
CDR3 DNA: TGTGCCAGCAGCTCCACAGGGGGCAACTATGGCTACACCTTC
CDR3 protein: CASSSTGGNYGYTF

J gene: TRBJ1-3
V gene: TRBV9
D gene: TRBD1
clone size: -
CDR3 DNA: TGTGCCAGCAGCGTAGGTACACAGGGGGCCTCTGGAAACACCATATATTTT
CDR3 protein: CASSVGTQGASGNTIYF

J gene: TRBJ1-2
V gene: TRBV4-3
D gene: -
clone size: -
CDR3 DNA: TGCGCCAGCAGCCAAGAGGAGCGGTATGGCTACACCTTC
CDR3 protein: CASSQEERYGYTF

J gene: TRBJ1-2
V gene: TRBV28
D gene: -
clone size: -
CDR3 DNA: TGTGCCAGCAGTCCGGGACACCGCTATGGCTACACCTTC
CDR3 protein: CASSPGHRYGYTF

J gene: TRBJ2-7
V gene: TRBV6-1
D gene: -
clone size: -
CDR3 DNA: TGTGCCAGCAGTGAAGTTATCAGGGGGCGACTAGCGGTGACCTACGAGCAGTACTTC
CDR3 protein: CASSEVIRGRLAVTYEQYF

J gene: TRBJ2-5
V gene: TRBV2
D gene: TRBD2
clone size: -
CDR3 DNA: TGTGCCACGAGGCGTCGAGCGGGGAACGGAGGAGAGACCCAGTACTTC
CDR3 protein: CATRRRAGNGGETQYF

J gene: TRBJ1-2
V gene: TRBV6-5
D gene: -
clone size: -
CDR3 DNA: TGTGCCAGCAGCTCCCCGAGGCAGGGACTTGGCGGCTACACCTTC
CDR3 protein: CASSSPRQGLGGYTF

J gene: TRBJ1-1
V gene: TRBV3-1/TRBV3-2
D gene: -
clone size: -
CDR3 DNA: TGTGCCAGCAGCCCCAGACAGAACACTGAAGCTTTCTTT
CDR3 protein: CASSPRQNTEAFF

J gene: TRBJ2-1
V gene: TRBV4-3
D gene: -
clone size: -
CDR3 DNA: TGCGCCAGCAGCCAAGGATCAGAGGGCTACAATGAGCAGTTCTTC
CDR3 protein: CASSQGSEGYNEQFF

J gene: TRBJ1-5
V gene: TRBV5-4
D gene: -
clone size: -
CDR3 DNA: TGTGCCAGCAGCTTGGATGGGGGGGATCCCAATCAGCCCCAGCATTTT
CDR3 protein: CASSLDGGDPNQPQHF

J gene: TRBJ1-5
V gene: TRBV19
D gene: -
clone size: -
CDR3 DNA: TGTGCCAGTACCCCGGACGGGGGCAATCAGCCCCAGCATTTT
CDR3 protein: CASTPDGGNQPQHF

J gene: TRBJ2-2
V gene: TRBV9
D gene: TRBD2
clone size: -
CDR3 DNA: TGTGCCAGCAGCAAGCCGGCGGGAGGGGGCAACACCGGGGAGCTGTTTTTT
CDR3 protein: CASSKPAGGGNTGELFF

J gene: TRBJ1-6
V gene: TRBV18
D gene: TRBD1
clone size: -
CDR3 DNA: TGTGCCAGCTCACCTTCGGGGACAGGAAATTCACCCCTCCACTTT
CDR3 protein: CASSPSGTGNSPLHF

J gene: TRBJ2-5
V gene: TRBV30
D gene: TRBD1
clone size: -
CDR3 DNA: TGTGCCTGGAACCTGGGACAGTGGGAGACCCAGTACTTC
CDR3 protein: CAWNLGQWETQYF

J gene: TRBJ1-3
V gene: TRBV6-1
D gene: -
clone size: once
CDR3 DNA: TGTGCCAGCAGTGAAGGGGGCAGCCTCTTCTCTGGAAACACCATATATTTT
CDR3 protein: CASSEGGSLFSGNTIYF

J gene: TRBJ2-7
V gene: TRBV7-2
D gene: TRBD2
clone size: -
CDR3 DNA: TGTGCCAGCAGCTTAGTAGTAACTAGCGGGACCTCCTACGAGCAGTACTTC
CDR3 protein: CASSLVVTSGTSYEQYF

J gene: TRBJ2-6
V gene: TRBV2
D gene: -
clone size: once
CDR3 DNA: TGTGCCAGCAGTGAGAGGTCGCGGGGCTCTGGGGCCAACGTCCTGACTTTC
CDR3 protein: CASSERSRGSGANVLTF

J gene: TRBJ1-6
V gene: TRBV2
D gene: -
clone size: -
CDR3 DNA: TGTGCCAGCAGTGTTCTCACCACCCGGGAGGCTTCCCACTTT
CDR3 protein: CASSVLTTREASHF

J gene: TRBJ2-7
V gene: TRBV5-1
D gene: -
clone size: -
CDR3 DNA: TGCGCCAGCAGCTTGGTGGCGGGGTACGAGCAGTACTTC
CDR3 protein: CASSLVAGYEQYF

J gene: TRBJ1-5
V gene: TRBV2
D gene: TRBD1
clone size: -
CDR3 DNA: TGTGCCAGCAGCCGACAGGGTAACTCGCCCAATCAGCCCCAGCATTTT
CDR3 protein: CASSRQGNSPNQPQHF

J gene: TRBJ2-3
V gene: TRBV3-1/TRBV3-2
D gene: TRBD2
clone size: -
CDR3 DNA: TGTGCCAGCGATAACGGGAGGACCACAGATACGCAGTATTTT
CDR3 protein: CASDNGRTTDTQYF

J gene: TRBJ1-5
V gene: TRBV2
D gene: TRBD1
clone size: -
CDR3 DNA: TGTGCCAGCAGTCCCGGGACAGGGGCGGGTCAGCCCCAGCATTTT
CDR3 protein: CASSPGTGAGQPQHF

J gene: TRBJ2-5
V gene: TRBV4-1
D gene: TRBD1
clone size: -
CDR3 DNA: TGCGCCAGCAGCCTCACGGCAACCAGGGGGCCCCAAGAGACCCAGTACTTC
CDR3 protein: CASSLTATRGPQETQYF

J gene: TRBJ2-3
V gene: TRBV27
D gene: TRBD2
clone size: few
CDR3 DNA: TGTGCCAGCGGAATAACTAGCGGATGGGATACGCAGTATTTT
CDR3 protein: CASGITSGWDTQYF